This T cell receptor (beta chain) was sequenced during a study of shared clonotypes between healthy human individuals. For the study at large: A couple of women and a few men aged 18 to 49 made up the donors. Overall study findings and caveats: Roughly 5% was the fraction of naive CD4 clonotypes found shared across a handful of donors. Only a few donors were included, so the genetic and exposure-history diversity represented was limited.

Using immunoSEQ multiplex PCR, the repertoire was profiled, and TCRdb retains in-frame clones only, with some absent. The data hold about 180,000 clones, with roughly 91% observed a single time. A remark on this clone: Its antigen is not known.

From germline, CDR1 is MNHEY and CDR2 SVGAGI. The CDR3 is made up of 13 amino acids. V shed 2 bases and J shed 4 bases, with 8 bases lying between them. The receptor comes from a woman in her thirties in good health. Sequencing was carried out using naive CD4+ T cells sorted from blood. Stated subset: CD45RA+ positively selected. V gene TRBV6-5 combines with J gene TRBJ1-2; no clear D. The CDR3, as DNA: TGTGCCAGCAGTTACGGGTTGTTCTATGGCTACACCTTC. Its translation: CASSYGLFYGYTF.